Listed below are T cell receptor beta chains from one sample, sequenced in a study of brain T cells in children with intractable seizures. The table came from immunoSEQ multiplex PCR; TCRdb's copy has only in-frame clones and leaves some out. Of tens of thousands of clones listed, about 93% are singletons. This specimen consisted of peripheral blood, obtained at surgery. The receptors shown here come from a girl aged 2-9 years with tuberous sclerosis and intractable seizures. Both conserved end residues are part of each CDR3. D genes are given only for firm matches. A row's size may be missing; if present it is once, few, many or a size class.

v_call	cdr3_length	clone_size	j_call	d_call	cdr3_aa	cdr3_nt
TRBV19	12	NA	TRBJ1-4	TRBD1	CASSRTGPQLFF	TGTGCCAGTAGTAGGACAGGCCCTCAACTGTTTTTT
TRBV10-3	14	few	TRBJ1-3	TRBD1	CATQKPGQGDTIYF	TGTGCCACACAGAAACCGGGACAGGGTGACACCATATATTTT
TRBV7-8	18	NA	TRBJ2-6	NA	CASRARGPLRSGANVLTF	TGTGCCAGCAGAGCGCGGGGGCCGCTCCGCTCTGGGGCCAACGTCCTGACTTTC
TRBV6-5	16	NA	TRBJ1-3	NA	CASSYSRRTGGNTIYF	TGTGCCAGCAGTTACTCGAGGAGAACAGGTGGAAACACCATATATTTT
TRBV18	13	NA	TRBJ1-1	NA	CASGRGGGTEAFF	TGTGCCAGCGGGCGGGGGGGCGGCACTGAAGCTTTCTTT
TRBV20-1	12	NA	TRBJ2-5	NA	CSASTGFETQYF	TGCAGTGCTAGTACCGGGTTCGAGACCCAGTACTTC
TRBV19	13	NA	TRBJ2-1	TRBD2	CATVISAGGEQFF	TGTGCCACCGTCATATCGGCGGGGGGTGAGCAGTTCTTC
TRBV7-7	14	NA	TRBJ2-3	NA	CASSLGSSTDTQYF	TGTGCCAGCAGCTTAGGGAGTAGCACAGATACGCAGTATTTT
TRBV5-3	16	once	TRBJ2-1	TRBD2	CARSLLAGVSYNEQFF	TGTGCCAGAAGCTTGTTAGCGGGGGTATCCTACAATGAGCAGTTCTTC
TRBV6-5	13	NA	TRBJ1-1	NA	CASSYGGGTEAFF	TGTGCCAGCAGTTATGGGGGGGGTACTGAAGCTTTCTTT
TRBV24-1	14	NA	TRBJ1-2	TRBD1	CATSEGQLTYGYTF	TGTGCCACCAGTGAGGGACAGCTAACATATGGCTACACCTTC
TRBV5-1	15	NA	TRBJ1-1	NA	CASSYWTVVNTEAFF	TGCGCCAGCAGTTACTGGACGGTGGTGAACACTGAAGCTTTCTTT
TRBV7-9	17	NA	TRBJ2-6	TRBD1	CASSPTGANSGANVLTF	TGTGCCAGCAGCCCGACAGGGGCCAACTCTGGGGCCAACGTCCTGACTTTC
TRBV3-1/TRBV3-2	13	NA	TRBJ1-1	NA	CASSPGQNTEAFF	TGTGCCAGCAGCCCCGGACAGAACACTGAAGCTTTCTTT
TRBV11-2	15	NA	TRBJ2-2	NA	CAIPLDLLRGGELFF	TGTGCCATTCCGCTAGACCTTCTCAGGGGCGGGGAGCTGTTTTTT
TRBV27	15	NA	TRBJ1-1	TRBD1	CASSSGTGEDTEAFF	TGTGCCAGCAGCTCCGGGACAGGGGAGGACACTGAAGCTTTCTTT
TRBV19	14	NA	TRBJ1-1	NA	CASTSQGRDTEAFF	TGTGCCAGTACCTCACAGGGTCGAGACACTGAAGCTTTCTTT
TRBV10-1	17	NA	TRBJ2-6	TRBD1	CASLTGLRRAGANVLTF	TGCGCCAGTCTGACAGGGCTTCGGCGGGCTGGGGCCAACGTCCTGACTTTC
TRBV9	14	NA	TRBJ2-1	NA	CASSVDNWTNEQFF	TGTGCCAGCAGCGTAGATAATTGGACCAATGAGCAGTTCTTC
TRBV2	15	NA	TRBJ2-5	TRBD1	CASSIAGTGRETQYF	TGTGCCAGCAGTATAGCCGGGACAGGGCGAGAGACCCAGTACTTC
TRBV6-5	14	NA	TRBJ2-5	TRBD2	CATLPGGMGETQYF	TGTGCCACACTTCCGGGAGGGATGGGCGAGACCCAGTACTTC
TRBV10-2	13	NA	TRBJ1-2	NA	CASSVRRTLGYTF	TGCGCCAGCAGTGTTCGGCGGACGCTTGGCTACACCTTC
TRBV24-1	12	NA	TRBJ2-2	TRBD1	CATNRGTGELFF	TGTGCCACCAACAGGGGTACCGGGGAGCTGTTTTTT
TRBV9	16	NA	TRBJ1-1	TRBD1	CASSEGYRGENTEAFF	TGTGCCAGCAGCGAGGGGTACAGGGGTGAGAACACTGAAGCTTTCTTT
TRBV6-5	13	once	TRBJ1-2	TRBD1	CASSYGTGAGYTF	TGTGCCAGCAGTTACGGGACAGGGGCTGGCTACACCTTC
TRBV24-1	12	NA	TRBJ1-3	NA	CATSEGGNTIYF	TGTGCCACCAGTGAAGGTGGAAACACCATATATTTT
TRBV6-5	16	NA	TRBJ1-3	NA	CASSYSGWGSGNTIYF	TGTGCCAGCAGTTACTCGGGATGGGGCTCTGGAAACACCATATATTTT
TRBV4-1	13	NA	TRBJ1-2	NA	CASSQRNNYGYTF	TGCGCCAGCAGCCAGAGAAATAACTATGGCTACACCTTC
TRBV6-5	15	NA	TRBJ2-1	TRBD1	CASTTTGRPYNEQFF	TGTGCCAGCACTACGACAGGGAGACCCTACAATGAGCAGTTCTTC